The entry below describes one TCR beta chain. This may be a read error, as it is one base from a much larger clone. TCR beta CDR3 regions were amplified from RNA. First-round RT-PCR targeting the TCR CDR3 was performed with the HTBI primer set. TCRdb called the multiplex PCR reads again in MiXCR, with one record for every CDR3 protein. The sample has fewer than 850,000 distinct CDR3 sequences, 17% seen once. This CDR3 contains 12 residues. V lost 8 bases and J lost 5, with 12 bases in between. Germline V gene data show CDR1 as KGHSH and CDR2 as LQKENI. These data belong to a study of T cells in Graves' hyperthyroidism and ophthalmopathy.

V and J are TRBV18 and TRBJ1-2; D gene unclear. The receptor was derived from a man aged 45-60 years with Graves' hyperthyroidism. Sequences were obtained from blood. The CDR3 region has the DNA TGTGCCAGCACACGTCCGGATTATGGCTACACCTTC. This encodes CASTRPDYGYTF.